This T cell receptor beta chain was captured by sequencing in a study of T cell responses to AZD1222 COVID-19 vaccine. General study findings and limits: CD4 TCRs linked to vaccination spanned spike, dominating at 160-218 and 743-854.

Germline loops: CDR1 SGDLS, CDR2 YYNGEE. The CDR3 is 15 residues long. Trimming took 3 bases from V and 2 from J, leaving 12 bases between them. Clones were sequenced by immunoSEQ multiplex PCR, and TCRdb holds only the in-frame ones, with some missing. Here the sample spans roughly 140,000 clones, around 90% being singletons. Details on this clone: What it recognizes is unknown.

This rearrangement joins TRBV9 to TRBJ2-1, with D uncertain. The clonotype was recovered from an adult who received the AZD1222 COVID-19 vaccine. The sample here was peripheral blood, taken 28 days after the second AZD1222 dose. This CDR3 reads CASSADLSPYNEQFF. The CDR3 nucleotides are TGTGCCAGCAGCGCTGACTTGTCCCCCTACAATGAGCAGTTCTTC. Variable domain in full (rest from reference TRBV9 and TRBJ2-1): DSGVTQTPKHLITATGQRVTLRCSPRSGDLSVYWYQQSLDQGLQFLIQYYNGEERAKGNILERFSAQQFPDLHSELNLSSLELGDSALYFCASSADLSPYNEQFFGPGTRLTVL.